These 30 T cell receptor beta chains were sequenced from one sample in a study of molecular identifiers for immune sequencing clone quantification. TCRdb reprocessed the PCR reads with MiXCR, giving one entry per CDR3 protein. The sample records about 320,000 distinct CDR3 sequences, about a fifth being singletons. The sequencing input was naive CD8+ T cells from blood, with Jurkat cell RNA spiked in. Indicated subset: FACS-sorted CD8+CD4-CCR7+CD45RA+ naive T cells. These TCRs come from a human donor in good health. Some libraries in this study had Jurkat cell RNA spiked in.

In nucleotides, the CDR3 is TGTGCCAGCAGCTCAGGACGGGGGAGGCGAGAGACCCAGTACTTC. Encoded protein: CASSSGRGRRETQYF. The chain combines TRBV11-2 with TRBJ2-5; tentative D call: TRBD2 (6 bases). The germline V and J ends were trimmed by 4 bases and 4 bases, with 16 bases remaining between them. CDR1 SGHAT and CDR2 FQNNGV come from the germline V gene. The CDR3 sequence is 15 residues long.

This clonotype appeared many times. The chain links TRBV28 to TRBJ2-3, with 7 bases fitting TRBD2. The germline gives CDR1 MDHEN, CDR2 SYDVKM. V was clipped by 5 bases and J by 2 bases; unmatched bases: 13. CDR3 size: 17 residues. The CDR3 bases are TGTGCCAGCAGTCCAGCACCAGCCCTAGCGGACACAGATACGCAGTATTTT. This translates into CASSPAPALADTDTQYF. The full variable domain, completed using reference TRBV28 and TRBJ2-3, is DVKVTQSSRYLVKRTGEKVFLECVQDMDHENMFWYRQDPGLGLRLIYFSYDVKMKEKGDIPEGYSVSREKKERFSLILESASTNQTSMYLCASSPAPALADTDTQYFGPGTRLTVL.

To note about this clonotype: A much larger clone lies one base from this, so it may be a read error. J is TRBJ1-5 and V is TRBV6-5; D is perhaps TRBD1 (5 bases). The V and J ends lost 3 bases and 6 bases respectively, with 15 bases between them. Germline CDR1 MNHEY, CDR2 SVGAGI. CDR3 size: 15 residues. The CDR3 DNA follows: TGTGCCAGCAGTTATACAGGTTTGGGTATTCAGCCCCAGCATTTT. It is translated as CASSYTGLGIQPQHF.

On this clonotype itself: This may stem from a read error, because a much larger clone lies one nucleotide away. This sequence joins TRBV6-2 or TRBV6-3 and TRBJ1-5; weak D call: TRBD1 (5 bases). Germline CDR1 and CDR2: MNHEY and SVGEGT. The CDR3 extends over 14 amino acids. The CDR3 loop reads CARSYFGGDQPQHF. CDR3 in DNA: TGTGCCCGCAGTTACTTTGGAGGGGATCAGCCCCAGCATTTT.

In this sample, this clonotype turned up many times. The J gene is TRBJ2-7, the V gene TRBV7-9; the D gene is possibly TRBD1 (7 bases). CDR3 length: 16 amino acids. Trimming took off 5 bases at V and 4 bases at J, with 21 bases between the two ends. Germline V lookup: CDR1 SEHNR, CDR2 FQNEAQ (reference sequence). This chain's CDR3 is CASSPRSAGGWYEQYF. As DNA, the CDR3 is TGTGCCAGCAGCCCCCGGTCGGCAGGGGGGTGGTACGAGCAGTACTTC.

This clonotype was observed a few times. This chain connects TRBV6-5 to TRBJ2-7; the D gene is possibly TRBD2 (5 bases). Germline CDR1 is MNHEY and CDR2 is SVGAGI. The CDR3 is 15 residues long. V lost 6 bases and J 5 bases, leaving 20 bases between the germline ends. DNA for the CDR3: TGTGCCAGCAGCCCCACCGGGATCCGAAGCCACGAGCAGTACTTC. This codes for CASSPTGIRSHEQYF.

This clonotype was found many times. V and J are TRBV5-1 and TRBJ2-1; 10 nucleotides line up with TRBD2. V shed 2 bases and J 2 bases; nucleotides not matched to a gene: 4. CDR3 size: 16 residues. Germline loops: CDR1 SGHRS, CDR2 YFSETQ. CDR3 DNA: TGCGCCAGCAGCTTCGGACTAGCGGCCACCTACAATGAGCAGTTCTTC. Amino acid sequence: CASSFGLAATYNEQFF.

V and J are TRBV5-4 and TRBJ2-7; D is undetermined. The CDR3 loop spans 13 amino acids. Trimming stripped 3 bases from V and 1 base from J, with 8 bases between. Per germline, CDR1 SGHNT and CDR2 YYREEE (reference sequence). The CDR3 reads CASSSHRSYEQYF. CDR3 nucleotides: TGTGCCAGCAGCTCCCACCGGTCCTACGAGCAGTACTTC.

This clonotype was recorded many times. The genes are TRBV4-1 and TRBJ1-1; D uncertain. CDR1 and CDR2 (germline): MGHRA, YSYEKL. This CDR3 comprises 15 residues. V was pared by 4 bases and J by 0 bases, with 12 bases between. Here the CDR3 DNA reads TGCGCCAGCAGCCCCATTCCGGTTATGAACACTGAAGCTTTCTTT. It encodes CASSPIPVMNTEAFF.

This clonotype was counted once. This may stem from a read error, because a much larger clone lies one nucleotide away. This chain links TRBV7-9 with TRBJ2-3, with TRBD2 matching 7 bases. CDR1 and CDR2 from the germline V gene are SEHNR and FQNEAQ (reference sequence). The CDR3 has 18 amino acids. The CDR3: CASSLLVGGSTRTDTRYF. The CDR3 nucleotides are TGTGCCAGCAGCTTATTAGTGGGCGGGAGCACCCGCACAGATACGCGGTATTTT.

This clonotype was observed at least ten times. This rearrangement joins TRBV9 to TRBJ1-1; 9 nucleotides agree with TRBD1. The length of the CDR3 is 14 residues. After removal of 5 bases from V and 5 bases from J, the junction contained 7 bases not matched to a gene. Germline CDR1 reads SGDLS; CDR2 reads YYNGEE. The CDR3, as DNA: TGTGCCAGCAGAACCGGGACAGGGTTGACTGAAGCTTTCTTT. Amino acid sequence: CASRTGTGLTEAFF.

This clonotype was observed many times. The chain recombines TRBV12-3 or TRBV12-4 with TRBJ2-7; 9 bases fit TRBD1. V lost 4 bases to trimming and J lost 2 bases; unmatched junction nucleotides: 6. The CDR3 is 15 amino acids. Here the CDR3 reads CASSSGTGYPYEQYF. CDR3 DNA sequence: TGTGCCAGCAGTTCGGGGACAGGGTATCCCTACGAGCAGTACTTC.

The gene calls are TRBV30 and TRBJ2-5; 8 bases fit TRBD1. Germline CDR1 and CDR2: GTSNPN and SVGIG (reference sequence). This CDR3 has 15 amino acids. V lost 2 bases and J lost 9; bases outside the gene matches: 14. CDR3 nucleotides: TGTGCCTGGAGTACAGACAGGGGCAGCTTGGAGGCCCAGTACTTC. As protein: CAWSTDRGSLEAQYF.

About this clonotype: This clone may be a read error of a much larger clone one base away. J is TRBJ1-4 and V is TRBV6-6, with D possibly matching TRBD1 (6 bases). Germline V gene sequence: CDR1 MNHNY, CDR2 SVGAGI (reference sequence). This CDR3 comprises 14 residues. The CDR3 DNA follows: TGTACCAGCAGAACAGACAGGAGTAATGAAAAACTGTTTTTT. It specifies CTSRTDRSNEKLFF.

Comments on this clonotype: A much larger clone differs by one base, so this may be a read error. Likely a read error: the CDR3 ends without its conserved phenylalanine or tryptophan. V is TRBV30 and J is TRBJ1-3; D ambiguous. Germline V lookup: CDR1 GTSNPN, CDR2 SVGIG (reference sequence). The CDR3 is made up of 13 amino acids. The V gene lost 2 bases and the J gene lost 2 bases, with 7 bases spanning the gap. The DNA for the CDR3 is TGTGCCTGGAGTACCGGGCCTGGAAACACCATATATTTA. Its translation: CAWSTGPGNTIYL.

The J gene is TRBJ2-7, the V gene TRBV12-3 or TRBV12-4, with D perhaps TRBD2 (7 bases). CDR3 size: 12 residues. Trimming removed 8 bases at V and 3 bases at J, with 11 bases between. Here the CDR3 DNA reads TGTGCCAGCGGGGGAGGGGGCTACGAGCAGTACTTC. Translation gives CASGGGGYEQYF.

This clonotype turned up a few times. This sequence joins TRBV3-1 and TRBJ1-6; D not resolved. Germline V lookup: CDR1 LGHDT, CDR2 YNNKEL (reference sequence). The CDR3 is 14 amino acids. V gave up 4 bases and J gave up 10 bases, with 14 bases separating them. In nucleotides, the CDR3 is TGTGCCAGCAGCCCGAACCCGGGAACATCACCCCTCCACTTT. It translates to CASSPNPGTSPLHF.

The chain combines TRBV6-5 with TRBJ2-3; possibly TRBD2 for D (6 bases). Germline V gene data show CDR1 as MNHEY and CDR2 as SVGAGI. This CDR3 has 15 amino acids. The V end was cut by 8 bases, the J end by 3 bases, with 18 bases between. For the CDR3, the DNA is TGTGCCAGCCGGAGGGACCCCTTAGCAACAGATACGCAGTATTTT. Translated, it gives CASRRDPLATDTQYF.

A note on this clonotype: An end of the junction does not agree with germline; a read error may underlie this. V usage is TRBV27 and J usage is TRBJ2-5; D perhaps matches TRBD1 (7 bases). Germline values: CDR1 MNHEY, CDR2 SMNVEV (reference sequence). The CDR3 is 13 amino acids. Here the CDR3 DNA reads TGTGCCAGCAGCCGCGGGACAGAAGAGACCCGGTACTTC. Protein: CASSRGTEETRYF.

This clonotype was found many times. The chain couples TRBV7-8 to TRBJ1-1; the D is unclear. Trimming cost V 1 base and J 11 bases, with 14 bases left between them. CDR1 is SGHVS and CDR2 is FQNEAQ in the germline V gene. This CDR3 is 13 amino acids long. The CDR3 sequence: CASSLDVGLGAFF. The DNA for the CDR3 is TGTGCCAGCAGCTTAGATGTTGGGCTAGGGGCTTTCTTT.

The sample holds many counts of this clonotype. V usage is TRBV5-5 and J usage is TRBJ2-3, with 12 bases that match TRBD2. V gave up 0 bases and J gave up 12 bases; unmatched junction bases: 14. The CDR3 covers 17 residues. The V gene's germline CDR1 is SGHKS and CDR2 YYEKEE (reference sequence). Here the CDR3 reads CASSLAPSGRAISSQYF. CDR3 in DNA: TGTGCCAGCAGCTTGGCCCCTAGCGGGAGGGCCATATCTTCCCAGTATTTT.

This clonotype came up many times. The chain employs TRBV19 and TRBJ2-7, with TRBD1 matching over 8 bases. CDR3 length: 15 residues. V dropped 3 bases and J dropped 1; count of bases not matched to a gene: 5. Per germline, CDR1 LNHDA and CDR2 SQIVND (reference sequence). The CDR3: CASSIGQGLSYEQYF. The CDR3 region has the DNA TGTGCCAGTAGTATTGGACAGGGTCTATCCTACGAGCAGTACTTC.

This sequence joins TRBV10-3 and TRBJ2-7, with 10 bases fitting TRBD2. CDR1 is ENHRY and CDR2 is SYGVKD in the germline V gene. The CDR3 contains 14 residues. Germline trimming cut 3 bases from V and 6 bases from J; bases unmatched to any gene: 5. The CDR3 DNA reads TGTGCCATCAGTGATGTGGGACTAGCGCTCGAGCAGTACTTC. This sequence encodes CAISDVGLALEQYF.

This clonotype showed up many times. CDR3 sequence reads: CASSLRGAASSTEAFF. CDR3 DNA sequence: TGTGCCAGCAGTTTAAGGGGGGCAGCGAGTTCCACTGAAGCTTTCTTT. The V gene is TRBV27, the J gene TRBJ1-1; a possible D gene is TRBD1 (6 bases). This CDR3 has 16 amino acids. The ends were cut back, 2 bases at V and 4 bases at J, with 17 bases in the middle. Germline CDR1 reads MNHEY; CDR2 reads SMNVEV (reference sequence).

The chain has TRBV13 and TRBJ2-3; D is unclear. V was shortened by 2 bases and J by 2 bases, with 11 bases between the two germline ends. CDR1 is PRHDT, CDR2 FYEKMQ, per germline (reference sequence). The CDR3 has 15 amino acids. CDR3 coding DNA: TGTGCCAGCAGCTTATCCCAGAAGCTCACAGATACGCAGTATTTT. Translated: CASSLSQKLTDTQYF.

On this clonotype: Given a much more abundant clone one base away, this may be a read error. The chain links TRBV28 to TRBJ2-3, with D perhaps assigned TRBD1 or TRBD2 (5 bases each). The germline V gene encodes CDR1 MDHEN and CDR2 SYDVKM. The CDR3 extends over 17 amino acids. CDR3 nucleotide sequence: TGTGCCAGCAGAAGTGGGTCAGGGACGGCCAGCACAGGTACGCAGTATTTT. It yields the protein CASRSGSGTASTGTQYF.

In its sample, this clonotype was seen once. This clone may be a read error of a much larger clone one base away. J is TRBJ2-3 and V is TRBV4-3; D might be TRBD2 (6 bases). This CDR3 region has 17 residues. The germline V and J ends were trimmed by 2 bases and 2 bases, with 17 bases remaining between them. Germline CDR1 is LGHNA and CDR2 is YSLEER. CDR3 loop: CASSQTTAGLATDTQYF. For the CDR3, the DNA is TGCGCCAGCAGCCAAACGACCGCGGGGCTCGCCACAGATACGCAGTATTTT.

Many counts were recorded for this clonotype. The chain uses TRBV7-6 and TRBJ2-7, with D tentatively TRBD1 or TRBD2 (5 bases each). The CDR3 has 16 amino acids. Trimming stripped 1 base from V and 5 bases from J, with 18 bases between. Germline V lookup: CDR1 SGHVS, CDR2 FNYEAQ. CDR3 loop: CASSLVSAGSVDEQYF. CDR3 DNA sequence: TGTGCCAGCAGCTTAGTCAGCGCAGGGAGTGTCGACGAGCAGTACTTC.

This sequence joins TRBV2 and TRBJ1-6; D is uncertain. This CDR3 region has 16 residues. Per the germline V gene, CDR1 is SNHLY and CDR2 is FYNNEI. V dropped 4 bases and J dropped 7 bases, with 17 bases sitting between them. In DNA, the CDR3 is TGTGCCAGCAGTGTAACGGGGTCATCGGGGAATTCACCCCTCCACTTT. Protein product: CASSVTGSSGNSPLHF.

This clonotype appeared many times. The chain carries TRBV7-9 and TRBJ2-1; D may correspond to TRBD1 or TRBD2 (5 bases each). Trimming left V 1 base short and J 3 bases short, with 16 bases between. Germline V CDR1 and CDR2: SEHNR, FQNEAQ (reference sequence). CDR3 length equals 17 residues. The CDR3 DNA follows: TGTGCCAGCAGCTTAGAGTGGCAGGGCAGCGGCTACAATGAGCAGTTCTTC. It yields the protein CASSLEWQGSGYNEQFF. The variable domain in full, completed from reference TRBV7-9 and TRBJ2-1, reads DTGVSQNPRHKITKRGQNVTFRCDPISEHNRLYWYRQTLGQGPEFLTYFQNEAQLEKSRLLSDRFSAERPKGSFSTLEIQRTEQGDSAMYLCASSLEWQGSGYNEQFFGPGTRLTVL.